The source of this T cell receptor (beta chain) is a study of blood T cell repertoires in COVID-19. Background on the study: The United States, Italy and Spain supplied acute and convalescent COVID-19 samples. PBMCs, B-cell-depleted T cells, or T cells were the source of the cDNA or gDNA that made up the material.

This CDR3 has 13 amino acids. Germline values: CDR1 SGHVS, CDR2 FQNEAQ. V shed 3 bases and J shed 10 bases, with 14 bases lying between them. Per the original data handling: Amplification with reference gene primers provided the estimates of nucleated cell counts. Clones were read by immunoSEQ multiplex PCR, and TCRdb kept only the in-frame ones, dropping some. V and J calls plus clone size are reproduced from that table; the DNA served to infer D and trimming. This sample yields about 160,000 clones, of which over 80% are seen a single time; about 3.9% belongs to the top ten. The genes are TRBV7-8 and TRBJ2-3; maybe TRBD2 (6 bases). The sequenced sample was peripheral blood. The receptor's source is a woman aged 60-75 years who had recovered from COVID-19. CDR3 nucleotide sequence: TGTGCCAGCAGCTTGGGACTGTTGAGCTCGCAGTATTTT. Encoded protein: CASSLGLLSSQYF.